Following are 12 T cell receptor beta chains from one sample sequenced in a study of blood T cell repertoires in COVID-19. The assay was immunoSEQ multiplex PCR, and TCRdb's table has in-frame clones only and misses some. The sample records 95,000 to 150,000 clones, 65% to 85% being singletons. Sequenced input: peripheral blood. Every receptor here comes from a woman in her seventies with acute or convalescent COVID-19.

This clone was detected a few times. This CDR3 reads CASSLAREYGYTF. The CDR3, as DNA: TGTGCCAGCAGTTTAGCGAGGGAGTATGGCTACACCTTC. The rearrangement links TRBV12-3 or TRBV12-4 to TRBJ1-2, with D unclear. This CDR3 contains 13 residues. V was clipped by 0 bases and J by 5 bases, with 7 bases between them.

The chain has TRBV5-1 and TRBJ2-7; 12 positions agree with TRBD2. The CDR3 is 17 amino acids. Germline CDR1 and CDR2: SGHRS and YFSETQ. V lost 3 bases and J lost 5; bases outside the gene matches: 12. CDR3 nucleotides: TGCGCCAGCAGCTCCGGACTAGCGGGGAACTCGTTGGACGAGCAGTACTTC. This translates into CASSSGLAGNSLDEQYF.

This chain joins TRBV5-1 and TRBJ1-4, with 7 nucleotides matching TRBD1. Germline lookup yields CDR1 SGHRS and CDR2 YFSETQ. CDR3 size: 17 residues. V gave up 0 bases and J gave up 11 bases; unmatched junction bases: 16. CDR3: CASSLEFDIGGVGKLFF. The CDR3, as DNA: TGCGCCAGCAGCTTGGAGTTTGATATAGGGGGCGTGGGGAAACTGTTTTTT.

The chain is built from TRBV5-4 and TRBJ2-3; 11 bases are a match to TRBD1. This CDR3 spans 16 amino acids. Germline V CDR1 and CDR2: SGHNT, YYREEE (reference sequence). J lost 6 bases, V lost 4 bases, and 10 bases had no gene match. The CDR3 DNA reads as TGTGCCAGCAGCCAAACGGACAGGGGGCCGGGGGATACGCAGTATTTT. Its protein is CASSQTDRGPGDTQYF.

The chain combines TRBV4-1 with TRBJ2-7; TRBD2 might be the D (6 bases). The germline gives CDR1 MGHRA, CDR2 YSYEKL. The CDR3 covers 14 residues. V was cut by 0 bases and J by 3 bases, with 9 bases left in between. The CDR3 here is CASSQDWGDYEQYV. CDR3 coding DNA: TGCGCCAGCAGCCAAGATTGGGGGGACTACGAGCAGTACGTC.

This clone was counted only a few times. The chain has TRBV19 and TRBJ2-1; D may be TRBD2 (6 bases). Germline lookup yields CDR1 LNHDA and CDR2 SQIVND (reference sequence). The V gene lost 6 bases and the J gene lost 3 bases, with 24 bases spanning the gap. The CDR3 spans 18 residues. CDR3 coding DNA: TGTGCCAGTAGGCTGCGGGGCAACCCATCCGACGTCTACAATGAGCAGTTCTTC. This codes for CASRLRGNPSDVYNEQFF.

The gene calls are TRBV3-1 (or the pseudogene TRBV3-2) and TRBJ2-3; possibly TRBD1 for D (5 bases). CDR3 length equals 13 residues. Germline V gene data show CDR1 as LGHDT and CDR2 as YNNKEL (reference sequence). V was pared by 3 bases and J by 5 bases, with 9 bases between. The CDR3 nucleotides read TGTGCCAGCAGCCAGGCAGGGATAGATACGCAGTATTTT. Encoded protein: CASSQAGIDTQYF.

This chain joins TRBV6-1 and TRBJ1-5; 7 positions agree with TRBD1. The CDR3 covers 17 residues. V gave up 4 bases and J gave up 0 bases; unmatched junction bases: 9. Germline-derived CDR1 and CDR2 are MNHNS and SASEGT. The CDR3 DNA is TGTGCCAGCAGTGGCGCGGGACAGCCCATTAGCAATCAGCCCCAGCATTTT. Its protein product is CASSGAGQPISNQPQHF.

This rearrangement joins TRBV24-1 to TRBJ1-5; TRBD1 aligns across 7 bases. The CDR3 sequence is 12 residues long. The V gene end was trimmed by 4 bases and the J gene end by 11 bases; junction bases not matched to a gene: 4. Per germline, CDR1 KGHDR and CDR2 SFDVKD. The CDR3 DNA reads as TGTGCCACCAGTGAGGACACAGGGGCCCAGCATTTT. Translating gives CATSEDTGAQHF.

The chain employs TRBV11-3 and TRBJ1-2; 8 bases map to TRBD1. The germline gives CDR1 SGHNT, CDR2 YENEEA. With V trimmed by 1 base and J by 2 bases, 3 bases remained unmatched. This CDR3 is built from 15 residues. The CDR3 sequence is CASSLGQGKNYGYTF. CDR3 sequence (DNA): TGTGCCAGCAGCTTAGGACAGGGGAAAAACTATGGCTACACCTTC. Drawing the rest from reference TRBV11-3 and TRBJ1-2, the complete variable domain is EAGVVQSPRYKIIEKKQPVAFWCNPISGHNTLYWYLQNLGQGPELLIRYENEEAVDDSQLPKDRFSAERLKGVDSTLKIQPAELGDSAVYLCASSLGQGKNYGYTFGSGTRLTVV.

Only a few counts were recorded for this clone. Other DNA sequences within the sample encode an identical CDR3. This chain joins TRBV7-8 and TRBJ2-7; 8 bases fit TRBD2. The CDR3 spans 14 residues. Trimming at V came to 1 base and at J to 3 bases, leaving 2 bases not matched to a gene. The germline V gene has CDR1 SGHVS and CDR2 FQNEAQ. The DNA for the CDR3 is TGTGCCAGCAGCTTAGAAGCGGGGGTCTACGAGCAGTACGTC. It encodes CASSLEAGVYEQYV.

The chain links TRBV29-1 to TRBJ1-1; D is unresolved. Germline V lookup: CDR1 SQVTM, CDR2 ANQGSEA. There are 14 residues in the CDR3. V was clipped by 4 bases and J by 5 bases, with 17 bases between them. The chain's CDR3 is CSVGDIVPWTEAFF. The CDR3 DNA reads TGCAGCGTTGGTGACATAGTCCCGTGGACTGAAGCTTTCTTT.